These 18 T cell receptor beta chains came from one sample sequenced in a study of PD-1 blockade in classical Hodgkin lymphoma. The repertoire was sequenced with immunoSEQ multiplex PCR; TCRdb's copy has only in-frame clones and lacks some. The table includes about 53,000 clones, roughly 80% detected once. In every patient, relapse followed autologous stem cell transplantation, while exposure to brentuximab vedotin differed. The sample was peripheral blood mononuclear cells (PBMCs), taken at baseline. The receptors were gathered from a human donor with classical Hodgkin lymphoma.

Comments on this clone: Other nucleotide sequences from this sample produce the same CDR3. The genes are TRBV27 and TRBJ1-5; D is uncertain. Per the germline V gene, CDR1 is MNHEY and CDR2 is SMNVEV (reference sequence). Trimming stripped 6 bases from V and 0 bases from J, with 6 bases between. The CDR3 is made up of 13 amino acids. CDR3 DNA sequence: TGTGCCAGCAGCTTTCATAGCAATCAGCCCCAGCATTTT. It is translated as CASSFHSNQPQHF.

The genes are TRBV18 and TRBJ2-5; D is perhaps TRBD1 or TRBD2 (5 bases each). Germline V gene sequence: CDR1 KGHSH, CDR2 LQKENI. The germline V and J ends were trimmed by 5 bases and 4 bases, with 14 bases remaining between them. The CDR3 runs to 14 residues. CDR3 sequence: CASSAPSGLETQYF. CDR3 coding DNA: TGTGCCAGCTCAGCTCCCTCGGGGCTAGAGACCCAGTACTTC.

V is TRBV5-4 and J is TRBJ2-5; D is unclear. From germline, CDR1 is SGHNT and CDR2 YYREEE (reference sequence). The CDR3 totals 11 residues. The V end lost 2 bases, the J end lost 3 bases, and 2 bases lay between the germline ends. CDR3 nucleotide sequence: TGTGCCAGCAGCTTTGAAGAGACCCAGTACTTC. Its protein product is CASSFEETQYF. Filled out from reference TRBV5-4 and TRBJ2-5, the complete variable domain reads ETGVTQSPTHLIKTRGQQVTLRCSSQSGHNTVSWYQQALGQGPQFIFQYYREEENGRGNFPPRFSGLQFPNYSSELNVNALELDDSALYLCASSFEETQYFGPGTRLLVL.

The DNA for the CDR3 is TGCGCCAGCAGCTCTGTATTAGGGAGGGCACTAGTTGACGAGCAGTACGTC. It codes for CASSSVLGRALVDEQYV. This chain connects TRBV5-1 to TRBJ2-7; 7 positions agree with TRBD2. The V and J ends lost 3 bases and 5 bases, in that order; junction bases with no gene match: 17. The CDR3 is 17 residues long. Germline V gene sequence: CDR1 SGHRS, CDR2 YFSETQ.

The chain joins TRBV5-5 to TRBJ1-4; no clear D gene. CDR1 is SGHKS and CDR2 is YYEKEE in the germline V gene (reference sequence). This CDR3 spans 11 amino acids. V lost 0 bases and J 13 bases, leaving 7 bases between the germline ends. The CDR3 sequence is CASSLAEGLFF. The CDR3 region has the DNA TGTGCCAGCAGCTTGGCCGAAGGACTGTTTTTT.

The chain combines TRBV25-1 with TRBJ1-2; 8 bases align to TRBD1. CDR3 size: 16 residues. CDR1 is MGHDK, CDR2 SYGVNS, per germline. Trimming removed 2 bases from V and 2 bases from J; junction bases left unmatched: 7. CDR3 in amino acids: CASSETGGAKNYGYTF. CDR3 DNA sequence: TGTGCCAGCAGTGAAACAGGGGGAGCGAAAAACTATGGCTACACCTTC.

The rearrangement joins TRBV28 to TRBJ2-7; the match to TRBD1 covers 8 bases. The CDR3 has 15 residues. Germline CDR1 and CDR2: MDHEN and SYDVKM. Losses at the gene ends were 4 bases for V and 3 bases for J; bases not matched to a gene: 8. In DNA, the CDR3 is TGTGCCAGCAGTTCGCATAGGACAGGGTTCTACGAGCAGTACTTC. Translating it yields CASSSHRTGFYEQYF.

J is TRBJ2-1 and V is TRBV25-1, with D tentatively TRBD2 (6 bases). Trimming left V 6 bases short and J 5 bases short, with 20 bases between. Germline V CDR1 and CDR2: MGHDK, SYGVNS. The CDR3 loop spans 16 amino acids. Here the CDR3 DNA reads TGTGCCAGCAGCGACCTCAAACGGGAGTGGGACAATGAGCAGTTCTTC. It codes for CASSDLKREWDNEQFF.

This sequence joins TRBV5-4 and TRBJ2-5; D gene unclear. Looked up from germline, CDR1 is SGHNT and CDR2 is YYREEE (reference sequence). The CDR3 consists of 14 residues. The germline V and J ends were trimmed by 0 bases and 2 bases, with 8 bases remaining between them. The CDR3 region is CASSLERSQETQYF. The CDR3 DNA follows: TGTGCCAGCAGCTTGGAACGCAGTCAAGAGACCCAGTACTTC.

The rearrangement joins TRBV9 to TRBJ2-2; 8 bases match TRBD2. The CDR3 sequence is 13 residues long. V dropped 2 bases and J dropped 8; count of bases not matched to a gene: 2. The V gene's germline CDR1 is SGDLS and CDR2 YYNGEE. The CDR3 protein is CASSVRLAGELFF. For the CDR3, the DNA is TGTGCCAGCAGCGTCCGACTAGCGGGGGAGCTGTTTTTT.

The table lists this clone with a count of one. The rearrangement uses TRBV2 and TRBJ1-2, with 7 bases fitting TRBD1. The length of the CDR3 is 14 residues. Germline lookup yields CDR1 SNHLY and CDR2 FYNNEI. V lost 6 bases and J lost 2; bases outside the gene matches: 6. Here the CDR3 reads CASRTYRGNYGYTF. CDR3 DNA: TGTGCCAGCAGGACCTACAGGGGAAACTATGGCTACACCTTC.

This clone was recorded a few times. The chain has TRBV7-6 and TRBJ1-5, with TRBD1 identical over 10 bases. Trimming at V came to 1 base and at J to 5 bases, leaving 2 bases not matched to a gene. CDR3 size: 15 residues. CDR1 and CDR2 (germline): SGHVS, FNYEAQ. As DNA, the CDR3 is TGTGCCAGCAGCTTAGGGACAGGGGGAGATCAGCCCCAGCATTTT. Protein product: CASSLGTGGDQPQHF.

This sequence joins TRBV27 and TRBJ2-2, with D unclear. The CDR3 is made up of 12 amino acids. V lost 5 bases and J lost 5, with 6 bases in between. The germline gives CDR1 MNHEY, CDR2 SMNVEV (reference sequence). This CDR3 reads CASSRLTGELFF. As DNA, the CDR3 is TGTGCCAGCAGTCGATTAACCGGGGAGCTGTTTTTT.

V usage is TRBV7-2 and J usage is TRBJ2-7; D gene unclear. The germline V gene encodes CDR1 SGHTA and CDR2 FQGNSA. The CDR3 extends over 12 amino acids. V lost 4 bases and J 8 bases, leaving 12 bases between the germline ends. CDR3 DNA sequence: TGTGCCAGCAGCTCCCCTGGCGTAAAGCAGTACTTC. Translated: CASSSPGVKQYF.

V is TRBV9 and J is TRBJ2-6, with 9 bases matching TRBD1. J gave up 3 bases and V 4 bases, and 11 bases lay outside the gene matches. The CDR3 length is 18 residues. CDR1 is SGDLS and CDR2 is YYNGEE in the germline V gene. The CDR3 here is CASSPFLQGADGANVLTF. The CDR3 DNA follows: TGTGCCAGCAGCCCCTTTTTACAGGGGGCTGATGGGGCCAACGTCCTGACTTTC.

The V gene is TRBV25-1, the J gene TRBJ2-1; TRBD2 matches at 10 bases. Germline CDR1 is MGHDK and CDR2 is SYGVNS. This CDR3 has 17 amino acids. Unmatched junction bases numbered 6, after V lost 4 bases and J lost 0 bases. In nucleotides, the CDR3 is TGTGCCAGCAGTGGCTATCGGACTAGCGGCTCCTACAATGAGCAGTTCTTC. Translation gives CASSGYRTSGSYNEQFF.

This clone came up a few times. The chain recombines TRBV11-2 with TRBJ1-4; D is uncertain. Trimming left V 5 bases short and J 5 bases short, with 15 bases between. CDR3 length: 15 residues. Germline CDR1 is SGHAT and CDR2 is FQNNGV. The CDR3 reads CASSALEGSNEKLFF. CDR3 DNA: TGTGCCAGCAGCGCACTTGAAGGGTCGAATGAAAAACTGTTTTTT.

The chain has TRBV7-8 and TRBJ2-1; TRBD1 aligns across 10 bases. With V trimmed by 4 bases and J by 6 bases, 6 bases remained unmatched. The CDR3 has 15 residues. Per germline, CDR1 SGHVS and CDR2 FQNEAQ. DNA for the CDR3: TGTGCCAGCAGCTCGGGACAGGGGAGGTCCAATGAGCAGTTCTTC. The encoded protein is CASSSGQGRSNEQFF.